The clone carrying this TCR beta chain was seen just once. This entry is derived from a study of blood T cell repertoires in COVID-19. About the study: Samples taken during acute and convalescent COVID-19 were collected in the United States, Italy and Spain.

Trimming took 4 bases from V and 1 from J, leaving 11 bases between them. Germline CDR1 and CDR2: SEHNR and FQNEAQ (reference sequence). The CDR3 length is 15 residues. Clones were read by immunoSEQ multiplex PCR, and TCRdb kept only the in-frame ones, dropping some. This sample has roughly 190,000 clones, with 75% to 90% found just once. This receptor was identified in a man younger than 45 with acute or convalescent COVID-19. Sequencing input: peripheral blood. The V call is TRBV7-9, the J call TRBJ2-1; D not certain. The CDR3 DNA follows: TGTGCCAGCAGCTCCAGTGGAGTGTCCTACAATGAGCAGTTCTTC. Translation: CASSSSGVSYNEQFF.